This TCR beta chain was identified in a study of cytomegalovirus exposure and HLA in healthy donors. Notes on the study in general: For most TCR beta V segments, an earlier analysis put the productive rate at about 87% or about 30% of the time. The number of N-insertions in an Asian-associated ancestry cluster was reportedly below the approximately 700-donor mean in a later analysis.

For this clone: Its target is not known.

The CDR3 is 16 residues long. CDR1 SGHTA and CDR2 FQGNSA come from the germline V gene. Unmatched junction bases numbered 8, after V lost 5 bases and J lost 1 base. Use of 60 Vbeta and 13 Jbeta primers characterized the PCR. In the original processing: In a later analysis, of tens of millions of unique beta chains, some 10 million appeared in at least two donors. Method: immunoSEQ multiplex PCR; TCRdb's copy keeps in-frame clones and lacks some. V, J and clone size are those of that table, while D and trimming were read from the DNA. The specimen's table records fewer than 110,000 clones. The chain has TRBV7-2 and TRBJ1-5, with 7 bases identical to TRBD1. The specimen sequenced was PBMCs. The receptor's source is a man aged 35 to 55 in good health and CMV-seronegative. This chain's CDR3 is CASSHEGQNSNQPQHF. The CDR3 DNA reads TGTGCCAGCAGCCATGAGGGACAGAACAGCAATCAGCCCCAGCATTTT.